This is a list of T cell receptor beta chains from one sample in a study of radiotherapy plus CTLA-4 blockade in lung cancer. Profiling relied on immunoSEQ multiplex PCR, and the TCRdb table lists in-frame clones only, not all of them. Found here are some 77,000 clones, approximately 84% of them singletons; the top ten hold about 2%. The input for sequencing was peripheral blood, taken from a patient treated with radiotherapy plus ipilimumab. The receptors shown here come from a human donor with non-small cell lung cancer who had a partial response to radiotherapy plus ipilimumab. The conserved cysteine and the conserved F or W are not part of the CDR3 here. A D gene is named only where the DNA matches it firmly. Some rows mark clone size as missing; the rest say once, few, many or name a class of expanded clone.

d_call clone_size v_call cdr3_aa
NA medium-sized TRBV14 ASRYGNEAF
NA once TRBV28 ASSSGDDHNEQF
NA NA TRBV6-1 ASSEGAGNQPQH
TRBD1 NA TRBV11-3 ASSTGQVVGTDTQY
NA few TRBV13 ASSLGQFNQPQH
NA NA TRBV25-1 ASSAGNQPQH
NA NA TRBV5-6 ASSAALATGELF
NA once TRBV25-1 ASSEDGGNYGYT
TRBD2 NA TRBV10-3 AISDPTKREVTGDTQY
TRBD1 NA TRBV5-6 ASSSQGANTEAF
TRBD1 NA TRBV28 ASSFMTGLTDTQY
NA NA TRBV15 ATSRVQLNTEAF
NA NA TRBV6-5 ASSPNRAYGGYT
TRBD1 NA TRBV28 ASSSSGQGPYNEQF
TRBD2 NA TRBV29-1 SVDTGGLLNEQF
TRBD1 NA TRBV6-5 ASSSGTGALGGYT
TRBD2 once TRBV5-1 ASSYGTSDSSYNEQF
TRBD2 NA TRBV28 ASSPRDYGVSGPKNIQY
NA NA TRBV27 ATRRPNTDTQY
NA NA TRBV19 ASSIFGQGPFGETQY
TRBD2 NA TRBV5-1 ASSLGRAGEDNEQF
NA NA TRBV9 ASSVVEGGYT
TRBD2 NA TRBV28 ASSPTRAGGVGAKNIQY
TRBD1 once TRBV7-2 ASSLASGTGYGYT
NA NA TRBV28 ATESRLSAGYT
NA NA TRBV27 ASSLIGRVRLGNEQF
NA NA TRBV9 ASSVFVGANYGYT
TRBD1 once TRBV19 ASRMGQGSSGANVLT
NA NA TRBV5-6 ASSLRVAGSYEQY
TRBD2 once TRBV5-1 ASSLEASGGGETQY
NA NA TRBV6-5 ASSYSFVGGTGELF
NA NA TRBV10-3 AISDDYNSGDEQF
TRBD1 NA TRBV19 ASSIGQGTSNYGYT
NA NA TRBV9 ASSVRPTGDGELF
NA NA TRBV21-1 ASSKAAEDRVQH
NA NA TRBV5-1 ASSPTQGDGYT
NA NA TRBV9 ASSVAGGNYGYT
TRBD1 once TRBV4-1 ASSQDSRQGDGYT
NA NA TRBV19 ASSMGVWTEAF
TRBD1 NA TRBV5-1 ASSTYPGTGFEQY
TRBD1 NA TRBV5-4 ASSPQTGGATGELF
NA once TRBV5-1 ASSLTGKTEAF
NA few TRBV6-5 ATGGWGNYGYT
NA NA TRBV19 ASSLGGPSKNIQY
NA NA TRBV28 ASSHLPTPGGYT
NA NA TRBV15 ATSRDSGTGSYEQY
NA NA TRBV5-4 ASSSLGGGGYT
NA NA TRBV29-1 SGGGLGMNTEAF
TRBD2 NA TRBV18 ASSDASGRATGELF
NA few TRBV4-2 ASSQVVRGNTEAF
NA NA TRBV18 ASSPGGVSYEQY
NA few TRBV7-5 ASSLGRGETQY
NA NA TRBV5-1 ASSWAGETEAF